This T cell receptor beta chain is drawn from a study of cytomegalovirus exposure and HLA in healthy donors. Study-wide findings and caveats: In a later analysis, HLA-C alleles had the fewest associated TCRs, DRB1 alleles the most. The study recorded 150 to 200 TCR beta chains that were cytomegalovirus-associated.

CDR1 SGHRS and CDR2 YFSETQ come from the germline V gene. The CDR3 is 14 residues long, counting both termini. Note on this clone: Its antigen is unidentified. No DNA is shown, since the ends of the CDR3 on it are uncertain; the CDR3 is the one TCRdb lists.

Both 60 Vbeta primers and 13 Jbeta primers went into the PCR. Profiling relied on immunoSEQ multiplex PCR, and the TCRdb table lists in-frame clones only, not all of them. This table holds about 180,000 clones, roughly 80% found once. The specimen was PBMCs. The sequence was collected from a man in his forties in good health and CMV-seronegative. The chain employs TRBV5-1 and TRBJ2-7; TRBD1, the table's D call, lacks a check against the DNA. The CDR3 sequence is CASSWGPGTGEEYF.